These 18 T cell receptor beta chains originate from one sample sequenced in a study of blood T cell repertoires in COVID-19. Some clones are missing from TCRdb's copy, which holds only in-frame ones; the method was immunoSEQ multiplex PCR. Of more than 350,000 clones in the sample, approximately 87% were seen once. The sequenced sample consisted of PBMCs or T cells enriched from blood (not recorded which). Receptors originate from a woman in her forties or fifties who had recovered from COVID-19.

The V and J genes are TRBV9 and TRBJ1-4; TRBD1 matches at 7 bases. Per germline, CDR1 SGDLS and CDR2 YYNGEE. The CDR3 has 15 residues. V was clipped by 3 bases and J by 5 bases; unmatched bases: 7. CDR3 DNA: TGTGCCAGCAGCGCTCGGGACAGTCAGAATGAAAAACTGTTTTTT. Protein sequence: CASSARDSQNEKLFF.

This chain uses TRBV5-6 with TRBJ2-7, with 8 positions matching TRBD2. Germline CDR1 reads SGHDT; CDR2 reads YYEEEE. The CDR3 length is 16 residues. V lost 4 bases, J lost 6 bases, and 15 bases stayed unmatched. Here the CDR3 reads CASSPGGSVLFLEQYF. In DNA form, the CDR3 reads TGTGCCAGCAGCCCGGGAGGGAGCGTCTTGTTTCTCGAGCAGTACTTC.

The chain couples TRBV6-1 to TRBJ1-5; D uncertain. Trimming removed 5 bases at V and 1 base at J, with 9 bases between. This CDR3 has 14 residues. From germline, CDR1 is MNHNS and CDR2 SASEGT. Here the CDR3 DNA reads TGTGCCAGCAGTTATCGGGAGAGCAATCAGCCCCAGCATTTT. This sequence encodes CASSYRESNQPQHF.

This chain links TRBV10-3 with TRBJ1-1; no clear D gene. The CDR3 is 13 residues long. Between the trimmed V and J ends, which lost 0 bases and 8 bases, there was a span of 10 bases. Germline CDR1 is ENHRY and CDR2 is SYGVKD. The CDR3 region is CAISESSLVEAFF. The CDR3 bases are TGTGCCATCAGTGAGTCTTCCCTTGTCGAAGCTTTCTTT.

This chain connects TRBV7-2 to TRBJ2-3; 7 nucleotides agree with TRBD1. The CDR3 consists of 18 residues. Germline assignment: CDR1 SGHTA and CDR2 FQGNSA. With 5 bases clipped from V and 0 bases from J, the junction kept 14 bases outside the gene matches. In DNA form, the CDR3 reads TGTGCCAGCAGCCGTCCAAGGACAGGAGTAACTAGCACAGATACGCAGTATTTT. Its translation: CASSRPRTGVTSTDTQYF.

The J gene is TRBJ2-2, the V gene TRBV3-1 (or the pseudogene TRBV3-2), with TRBD1 matching over 7 bases. J was trimmed by 5 bases and V by 4 bases; bases with no gene match: 10. In germline, CDR1 is LGHDT, CDR2 YNNKEL (reference sequence). CDR3 length: 16 amino acids. The CDR3 nucleotides are TGTGCCAGCAGCCGAACGACGGGGACAGATACCGGGGAGCTGTTTTTT. Its protein is CASSRTTGTDTGELFF.

The table lists this clone with a count of one. The rearrangement links TRBV5-8 to TRBJ2-1; D perhaps matches TRBD2 (6 bases). The germline gives CDR1 SGHTS, CDR2 YDEGEE. The CDR3 totals 12 residues. Trimming left V 1 base short and J 10 bases short, with 9 bases between. The CDR3 DNA sequence: TGTGCCAGCAGCTTGATAGGACTAGAGCAGTTCTTC. It is translated as CASSLIGLEQFF.

The V and J genes are TRBV19 and TRBJ1-1; D might be TRBD1 (5 bases). The CDR3 runs to 13 residues. Trimming took off 3 bases at V and 7 bases at J, with 12 bases between the two ends. Germline V lookup: CDR1 LNHDA, CDR2 SQIVND (reference sequence). The CDR3 DNA sequence: TGTGCCAGTAGTATGGCAGGGCAGGATGAAGCTTTCTTT. Translation: CASSMAGQDEAFF.

The chain couples TRBV4-3 to TRBJ2-3; 7 bases line up with TRBD1. The junction had 10 bases not matched to a gene; V was cut back by 2 bases and J by 5 bases. The CDR3 spans 16 residues. The germline V gene encodes CDR1 LGHNA and CDR2 YSLEER. This chain's CDR3 is CASSQPPTGFGDTQYF. CDR3 DNA: TGCGCCAGCAGCCAACCACCGACAGGGTTCGGAGATACGCAGTATTTT.

The rearrangement joins TRBV5-1 to TRBJ1-6, with D uncertain. This CDR3 has 16 residues. Trimming removed 5 bases at V and 0 bases at J, with 12 bases between. The germline V gene has CDR1 SGHRS and CDR2 YFSETQ. Written as DNA, the CDR3 is TGCGCCAGCAGACCCTATTTGAGCTCCTATAATTCACCCCTCCACTTT. It encodes CASRPYLSSYNSPLHF.

The V gene is TRBV2, the J gene TRBJ1-5; perhaps TRBD1 as D (6 bases). Germline CDR1 SNHLY, CDR2 FYNNEI. V was trimmed by 4 bases and J by 4 bases, leaving 11 bases between them. The CDR3 sequence is 14 residues long. The CDR3 here is CASSAGGRNQPQHF. The CDR3 nucleotides are TGTGCCAGCAGTGCGGGGGGGCGGAATCAGCCCCAGCATTTT.

The chain links TRBV19 to TRBJ1-2, with D possibly matching TRBD1 (5 bases). Germline CDR1 and CDR2: LNHDA and SQIVND (reference sequence). The CDR3 spans 12 residues. Trimming left V 3 bases short and J 8 bases short, with 10 bases between. CDR3 in amino acids: CASSIRGNGYTF. Written as DNA, the CDR3 is TGTGCCAGTAGTATTCGGGGGAACGGCTACACCTTC. The full variable domain, its missing parts supplied by reference TRBV19 and TRBJ1-2, is DGGITQSPKYLFRKEGQNVTLSCEQNLNHDAMYWYRQDPGQGLRLIYYSQIVNDFQKGDIAEGYSVSREKKESFPLTVTSAQKNPTAFYLCASSIRGNGYTFGSGTRLTVV.

The chain couples TRBV18 to TRBJ2-3; D is possibly TRBD2 (6 bases). CDR3 length: 16 amino acids. Trimming removed 6 bases from V and 2 bases from J, with 18 bases in between. Germline V CDR1 and CDR2: KGHSH, LQKENI. The CDR3 protein is CASSPMGGSITDTQYF. CDR3 sequence (DNA): TGTGCCAGCTCCCCAATGGGGGGTTCGATCACAGATACGCAGTATTTT.

Comment on this clone: Other DNA sequences in this specimen translate into the identical CDR3. This sequence joins TRBV5-1 and TRBJ1-1, with a tentative D call TRBD1 (6 bases). Trimming cost V 0 bases and J 1 base, with 7 bases left between them. The CDR3 extends over 14 amino acids. Germline lookup yields CDR1 SGHRS and CDR2 YFSETQ. DNA for the CDR3: TGCGCCAGCAGCTTGGGCAGGGGGAACACTGAAGCTTTCTTT. Amino acids: CASSLGRGNTEAFF.

Note on this clone: The same CDR3 is also encoded by other DNA sequences in this sample. The J gene is TRBJ2-7, the V gene TRBV18; D uncertain. The CDR3 extends over 12 amino acids. CDR1 and CDR2 from the germline V gene are KGHSH and LQKENI. V dropped 2 bases and J dropped 3 bases, with 5 bases sitting between them. CDR3 region: CASSPASYEQYF. CDR3 bases: TGTGCCAGCTCACCAGCTAGCTACGAGCAGTACTTC.

V and J are TRBV7-9 and TRBJ1-6; a possible D gene is TRBD1 (6 bases). This CDR3 is built from 14 residues. Trimming took off 0 bases at V and 9 bases at J, with 9 bases between the two ends. The germline CDR1 and CDR2 sequences are SEHNR and FQNEAQ (reference sequence). In DNA, the CDR3 is TGTGCCAGCAGCTTAGCCCAGGGGAGTTCACCCCTCCACTTT. Translation gives CASSLAQGSSPLHF.

In regard to this clone: Germline is not matched at one junction end, which may reflect a read error. The chain carries TRBV2 and TRBJ1-1, with D unresolved. This CDR3 has 12 residues. In germline, CDR1 is SNHLY, CDR2 FYNNEI. The CDR3 is CASSESPQVRDF. DNA of the CDR3: TGTGCCAGCAGTGAATCCCCCCAGGTGAGGGATTTT.

V gene TRBV25-1 combines with J gene TRBJ1-1; possible D gene TRBD1, 6 bases. The ends were cut back, 3 bases at V and 7 bases at J, with 12 bases in the middle. The germline V gene has CDR1 MGHDK and CDR2 SYGVNS. This CDR3 is built from 13 residues. The CDR3 loop is CASSDAGVVEAFF. CDR3 in DNA: TGTGCCAGCAGTGACGCAGGGGTGGTTGAAGCTTTCTTT.